This TCR beta chain stems from a study of control samples from healthy donors and cancer patients. The table came from immunoSEQ multiplex PCR; TCRdb's copy has only in-frame clones and leaves some out. The profile shows 90,000 to 95,000 clones, roughly 80% of them singletons. Sequencing was carried out using blood. This TCR was recovered from a man aged 30 to 39 in good health.

As DNA, the CDR3 is TGTGCCAGCAGCCAAGATGGACAGGGGGTCTATAATTCACCCCTCCACTTT. Amino acid sequence: CASSQDGQGVYNSPLHF. The chain links TRBV3-1 (or the pseudogene TRBV3-2) to TRBJ1-6, with 10 bases aligning to TRBD1. Germline lookup yields CDR1 LGHDT and CDR2 YNNKEL (reference sequence). The CDR3 spans 17 residues. V shed 0 bases and J 3 bases; nucleotides not matched to a gene: 2.